This T cell receptor beta chain was recorded in a study of blood T cell repertoires in COVID-19. Sequencing was performed with immunoSEQ multiplex PCR; in TCRdb, only in-frame clones are kept and a portion is missing. The sample lists roughly 300,000 clones, approximately 90% occurring once. This CDR3 is built from 13 residues. V was clipped by 1 base and J by 3 bases, with 4 bases between them. Germline loops: CDR1 SGHRS, CDR2 YFSETQ. Seattle cases were enrolled at active infection and followed longitudinally. Sequenced input: peripheral blood. The gene calls are TRBV5-1 and TRBJ2-2; no firm D call. The clonotype originates from a young woman with COVID-19, enrolled during active disease. The CDR3 DNA follows: TGCGCCAGCAGCTTGATAGACACCGGGGAGCTGTTTTTT. Amino acids: CASSLIDTGELFF.